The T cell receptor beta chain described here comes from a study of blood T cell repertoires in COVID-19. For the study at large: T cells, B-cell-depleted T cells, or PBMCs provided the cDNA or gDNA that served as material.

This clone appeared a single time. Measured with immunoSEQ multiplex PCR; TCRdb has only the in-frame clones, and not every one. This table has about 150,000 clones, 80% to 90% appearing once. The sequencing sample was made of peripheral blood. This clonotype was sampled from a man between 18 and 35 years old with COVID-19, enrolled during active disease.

The CDR3 loop is CASSLGTGGVGANVLTF. CDR3 in DNA: TGTGCCAGCAGCTTAGGGACTGGAGGGGTAGGGGCCAACGTCCTGACTTTC. The chain carries TRBV13 and TRBJ2-6; D perhaps matches TRBD2 (6 bases). From germline, CDR1 is PRHDT and CDR2 FYEKMQ (reference sequence). This CDR3 contains 17 residues. V was trimmed by 0 bases and J by 4 bases, leaving 13 bases between them.